The rows below give T cell receptor beta chains drawn from one sample of a study of a mutant IDH1 vaccine in newly diagnosed glioma. Some clones are missing from TCRdb's copy, which holds only in-frame ones; the method was immunoSEQ multiplex PCR. The sample includes about 38,000 clones, about four fifths of them seen just once. The antigens these receptors bind are not known. The sequencing here drew on PBMCs, taken from a glioma patient whose treatment included an IDH1 peptide vaccine. The receptors come from a man aged 40-49 years with glioma. Each CDR3 is given with its conserved first and last residue. A D gene is named only where the DNA matches it firmly. Only part of the rows carry a size: once, few, many, or a class if the clone is expanded.

j_call	v_call	clone_size	d_call	cdr3_nt	cdr3_aa
TRBJ2-5	TRBV11-2	-	-	TGTGCCAGCAGCTTGAGTAGCTTAGAGACCCAGTACTTC	CASSLSSLETQYF
TRBJ2-5	TRBV27	-	-	TGTGCCAGCGGTTCGGCGGGACAGAGGCGAGAGACCCAGTACTTC	CASGSAGQRRETQYF
TRBJ1-4	TRBV18	-	-	TGTGCCAGCTCACCAACTAACGGGAATGAAAAACTGTTTTTT	CASSPTNGNEKLFF
TRBJ1-2	TRBV5-5	once	TRBD1	TGTGCCAGCAGCCCCGGGACAGGTGAAGCTAACTATGGCTACACCTTC	CASSPGTGEANYGYTF
TRBJ1-1	TRBV30	few	-	TGTGCCTGGGGAGGACAGTCAAAAGCTTTCTTT	CAWGGQSKAFF
TRBJ2-5	TRBV20-1	-	-	TGCAGTGCTGGGGTGGAGACCCAGTACTTC	CSAGVETQYF
TRBJ2-5	TRBV5-4	-	-	TGTGCCAGCAGCTTGTACCAAGAGACGGAGTACTTC	CASSLYQETEYF
TRBJ1-4	TRBV5-1	-	-	TGCGCCAGCAGCTTAGGACATACCCCAAATGAAAAACTGTTTTTT	CASSLGHTPNEKLFF
TRBJ1-1	TRBV18	-	-	TGTGCCAGCTCAGACCAGGGTGTTACGGCTTTCTTT	CASSDQGVTAFF
TRBJ2-7	TRBV5-1	-	TRBD2	TGCGCCAGCAGCCCTCGGGGTGCGGGGGAACCCTACGAGCAGTACTTC	CASSPRGAGEPYEQYF
TRBJ2-5	TRBV7-2	-	-	TGTGCCAGCAGCTTAGGGTCCCGGGGGGCCGGTGAGACCCAGTACTTC	CASSLGSRGAGETQYF
TRBJ2-1	TRBV27	-	-	TGTGCCAGCAGTGTAAATGAGCAGTTCTTC	CASSVNEQFF
TRBJ1-6	TRBV6-1	-	TRBD1	TGTGCCAGCATCGGACAGGGAAATAATTCACCCCTCCACTTT	CASIGQGNNSPLHF
TRBJ1-4	TRBV19	-	-	TGTGCCAGTAGTATCCCTAACCCAGGGGAAAGACTGTTTTTT	CASSIPNPGERLFF
TRBJ2-3	TRBV18	-	-	TGTGCCAGCTCCGTAACGCAATCTGGCTACACAGATACGCAGTATTTT	CASSVTQSGYTDTQYF
TRBJ1-5	TRBV7-2	-	-	TGTGCCAGCAGCTTTCGACAGGCGAACAATCAGCCCCAGCATTTT	CASSFRQANNQPQHF
TRBJ2-3	TRBV7-2	-	-	TGTGCCAGCAGCTTACGGGGGTCTAGCACAGATACGCAGTATTTT	CASSLRGSSTDTQYF
TRBJ2-3	TRBV15	-	TRBD2	TGTGCCACCAGCAGAGATAAAGCTAGCGGGGTCGACACATATACGCAGTATTTT	CATSRDKASGVDTYTQYF
TRBJ2-3	TRBV10-3	-	-	TGTGCCATCAGTGCCCCTCTAGCGCGGGGAGGAGATACGCAGTATTTT	CAISAPLARGGDTQYF
TRBJ2-7	TRBV29-1	-	-	TGCAGCGTTTTAGGTCGGACGTCAACCTACGAGCAGTACTTC	CSVLGRTSTYEQYF
TRBJ1-4	TRBV30	-	-	TGTGCCTGGAGTAGAGTTGACGAAAAACTGTTTTTT	CAWSRVDEKLFF
TRBJ1-5	TRBV5-4	-	-	TGTGCCAGCAGCTTGGGGGGGAGCCGGAATCAGCCCCAGCATTTT	CASSLGGSRNQPQHF
TRBJ2-5	TRBV13	-	TRBD2	TGTGCCAGCAGACTAGCGGGGCAAGAGACCCAGTACTTC	CASRLAGQETQYF
TRBJ1-5	TRBV28	-	-	TGTGCCAGCAGGAATAGCAATCAGCCCCAGCATTTT	CASRNSNQPQHF
TRBJ2-2	TRBV5-4	-	TRBD2	TGTGCCAGCAGCCAGGCTAGCGGGAATCAGGGCGGGGAGCTGTTTTTT	CASSQASGNQGGELFF
TRBJ2-3	TRBV7-3	few	-	TGTGCCAGCAGTCTCGCTGGGGGCATAGATACGCAGTATTTT	CASSLAGGIDTQYF
TRBJ2-2	TRBV30	-	-	TGTGCCTGGAGTCAAGTGGGAACCACCGGGGAGCTGTTTTTT	CAWSQVGTTGELFF
TRBJ2-7	TRBV9	-	TRBD1	TGTGCCAGCAGCGGGGGCCGCCGGGACAGGACCTACGAGCAGTACTTC	CASSGGRRDRTYEQYF
TRBJ1-5	TRBV28	-	TRBD1	TGTGCCAGCAGTCGGGACAGGGTTGACCAGCCCCAGCATTTT	CASSRDRVDQPQHF
TRBJ2-3	TRBV4-3	-	-	TGCGCCAGCAGCCAATCGGTGCCAGCAGATACGCAGTATTTT	CASSQSVPADTQYF
TRBJ2-5	TRBV5-4	-	TRBD2	TGTGCCAGCAGCATAGGACTAGCGGGAGTACGGGAGACCCAGTACTTC	CASSIGLAGVRETQYF
TRBJ2-6	TRBV19	-	TRBD1	TGTGCCAGTAGTATGGCGCCAGGGGGCCTTCCCTCTGGGGCCAACGTCCTGACTTTC	CASSMAPGGLPSGANVLTF
TRBJ2-6	TRBV18	-	TRBD2	TGTGCCAGCTCACAGATGAGCGGGGTCCTCTCTGGGGCCAACGTCCTGACTTTC	CASSQMSGVLSGANVLTF
TRBJ2-5	TRBV19	-	-	TGTGCCAGTAGTTCGGGATATCAAGAGACCCAGTACTTC	CASSSGYQETQYF
TRBJ2-1	TRBV7-2	-	-	TGTGCCAGCAGCAGACCCAACAATGAGCAGTTCTTC	CASSRPNNEQFF
TRBJ1-2	TRBV14	once	TRBD1	TGTGCCAGCAGCCTTAGACAGGGTTCTGACTACACCTTC	CASSLRQGSDYTF
TRBJ2-7	TRBV6-5	-	TRBD2	TGTGCCAGCCGGGGGGGATCCGGCCCCTACGAGCAGTACTTC	CASRGGSGPYEQYF
TRBJ2-7	TRBV5-4	-	TRBD1	TGTGCCAGCAGCCCCGGGACAGAGCTCTCCTACGAGCAGTACTTC	CASSPGTELSYEQYF
TRBJ1-4	TRBV30	once	-	TGTGTCTGGAGTGTACGGGCAGGGCAAGAAAAACTGTTTTTT	CVWSVRAGQEKLFF
TRBJ2-3	TRBV11-2	-	TRBD2	TGTGCCAGCAGCTCAGGCGGTCGGGACTATACGCCAACAGATACGCAGTATTTT	CASSSGGRDYTPTDTQYF
TRBJ1-1	TRBV25-1	-	-	TGTGCCAGCAGTGAATCCCCCGGGGGAGTCACTGAAGCTTTCTTT	CASSESPGGVTEAFF
TRBJ1-2	TRBV14	-	-	TGTGCCAGCAGCCCCAAGATCTTTGGGGGCGCTGAGGGCTACACCTTC	CASSPKIFGGAEGYTF
TRBJ2-7	TRBV7-2	-	TRBD2	TGTGCCAGCAGCCTTACTAGCGGATACTACGAGCAGTACTTC	CASSLTSGYYEQYF
TRBJ2-3	TRBV18	-	-	TGTGCCAGCTCACCACTCCGGCTCACAGATACGCAGTATTTT	CASSPLRLTDTQYF
TRBJ2-7	TRBV10-3	-	-	TGTGCCATCAGTGTAGATGGCTCCTACGAGCAGTACTTC	CAISVDGSYEQYF
TRBJ1-5	TRBV6-1	once	-	TGTGCCAGCACTTCCGACAGCCTTTTAAGGTCCCAGCATTTT	CASTSDSLLRSQHF
TRBJ2-2	TRBV7-3	-	-	TGTGCCAGCAGCTTAGTAGGGGGACAGAACACCGGGGAGCTGTTTTTT	CASSLVGGQNTGELFF
TRBJ1-3	TRBV11-2	once	-	TGTGCCAGCAGCACAAAACAGGGACCTGGAAACACCATATATTTT	CASSTKQGPGNTIYF
TRBJ2-5	TRBV5-1	-	TRBD1	TGCGCCAGCAGCTCCTGGACAGGGTTTGAGACCCAGTACTTC	CASSSWTGFETQYF
TRBJ2-1	TRBV4-1	-	TRBD2	TGCGCCAGCAGTCGCGCGGGAGGTTTGGTCGATGAGCAGTTCTTC	CASSRAGGLVDEQFF
TRBJ1-6	TRBV2	few	TRBD1	TGTGCCAGCAGCGCTGGGACAGGGGCTTCACCCCTCCACTTT	CASSAGTGASPLHF
TRBJ1-5	TRBV9	-	-	TGTGCCAGCAGCGTAGGGACGGGGAGGGGGCCCCAGCATTTT	CASSVGTGRGPQHF